One sample yielded the 19 T cell receptor beta chains listed below, sequenced in a study of regulatory T cells in long-lasting Graves disease. Documented time point: persistent/refractory GD, antithyroid drugs over 5 years with positive TRAb. RNA isolated from PBMCs was used to make the TCR library. Arm-PCR of CDR3 regions and iRepertoire HTBI primers were used to build TCR beta libraries. TCRdb reprocessed the multiplex PCR reads via MiXCR and lists one record per CDR3 protein. The repertoire holds some 370,000 distinct CDR3 sequences, with approximately 25% as singletons. This specimen was peripheral blood mononuclear cells (PBMCs), taken when the disease was refractory, from a patient treated with antithyroid drugs. These receptor sequences come from a woman aged 40 to 50 with Graves disease.

Concerning this clonotype itself: One base separates it from a far larger clone, so it is likely a read error. The chain uses TRBV7-9 and TRBJ1-4; D remains unclear. Germline V gene lookup returns CDR1 SEHNR and CDR2 FQNEAQ (reference sequence). The CDR3 consists of 13 residues. V was cut by 3 bases and J by 0 bases, with 2 bases left in between. The CDR3 coding sequence is TGTGCCAGCAGCTTTACAACTAATGAAAAACTGTTTTTT. This gives the protein CASSFTTNEKLFF.

The genes are TRBV7-3 and TRBJ2-1; TRBD2 is a possible D gene (6 bases). Trimming took 2 bases from V and 9 from J, leaving 11 bases between them. This CDR3 has 13 amino acids. CDR1 and CDR2 (germline): SGHTA, FQGTGA. In DNA form, the CDR3 reads TGTGCCAGCAGCTTATACGGGAGTACTGAGCAGTTCTTC. It translates to CASSLYGSTEQFF.

This sequence joins TRBV6-2 or TRBV6-3 and TRBJ1-6; D remains ambiguous. This CDR3 contains 13 residues. Germline V gives CDR1 MNHEY, CDR2 SVGEGT. V lost 0 bases, J lost 7 bases, and 4 bases lay in between. The CDR3 region has the DNA TGTGCCAGCAGTTACTCTCCCAATTCACCCCTCCACTTT. Protein sequence: CASSYSPNSPLHF.

This chain joins TRBV7-9 and TRBJ1-5; 9 bases map to TRBD1. Trimming cost V 2 bases and J 0 bases; bases outside gene matches: 8. Germline V gene sequence: CDR1 SEHNR, CDR2 FQNEAQ (reference sequence). The length of the CDR3 is 18 residues. The CDR3 nucleotides are TGTGCCAGCAGCTTATCGGGACAGGGACATAATAGCAATCAGCCCCAGCATTTT. It translates to CASSLSGQGHNSNQPQHF.

This clonotype has ten or more counts. The chain couples TRBV25-1 to TRBJ1-4; TRBD1 matches 7 bases. The CDR3 is 14 residues long. In germline, CDR1 is MGHDK, CDR2 SYGVNS. Trimming cost V 3 bases and J 7 bases; bases outside gene matches: 5. The CDR3 spells CASSDDRATEKLFF. The CDR3 DNA reads as TGTGCCAGCAGTGATGACAGGGCTACTGAAAAACTGTTTTTT.

This clonotype was counted ten times or more. This rearrangement joins TRBV27 to TRBJ2-5; D is ambiguous. The CDR3 is 14 amino acids. Germline V gene lookup returns CDR1 MNHEY and CDR2 SMNVEV (reference sequence). V was trimmed by 6 bases and J by 2 bases, leaving 13 bases between them. The CDR3 coding sequence is TGTGCCAGCAGGGCGACGATGGGACAAGAGACCCAGTACTTC. It translates to CASRATMGQETQYF.

This clonotype was observed a handful of times. The genes are TRBV7-9 and TRBJ2-2; the D gene is possibly TRBD1 (5 bases). V gave up 2 bases and J gave up 2 bases, with 15 bases separating them. This CDR3 spans 17 amino acids. Germline CDR1 SEHNR, CDR2 FQNEAQ (reference sequence). The CDR3 spells CASSLRSGQINTGELFF. The CDR3 DNA reads TGTGCCAGCAGCTTAAGGTCAGGGCAGATCAACACCGGGGAGCTGTTTTTT.

The V and J genes are TRBV7-8 and TRBJ1-5; no clear D gene. The V gene lost 3 bases and the J gene lost 10 bases, with 19 bases spanning the gap. Germline lookup yields CDR1 SGHVS and CDR2 FQNEAQ. The CDR3 loop spans 15 amino acids. DNA for the CDR3: TGTGCCAGCAGCTTCGGAGGCCGGGGTGTCCACCCCCAGCATTTT. This gives the protein CASSFGGRGVHPQHF.

This chain connects TRBV13 to TRBJ2-7; perhaps TRBD1 as D (6 bases). CDR3 length: 14 residues. V was shortened by 5 bases and J by 1 base, with 12 bases between the two germline ends. CDR1 is PRHDT and CDR2 is FYEKMQ in the germline V gene (reference sequence). CDR3 loop: CASSPDSRSYEQYF. DNA of the CDR3: TGTGCCAGCAGCCCGGACAGCCGATCCTACGAGCAGTACTTC.

This chain links TRBV29-1 with TRBJ2-2, with a tentative D call TRBD1 (5 bases). The V end lost 4 bases, the J end lost 0 bases, and 6 bases lay between the germline ends. The CDR3 is made up of 13 amino acids. Germline CDR1 reads SQVTM; CDR2 reads ANQGSEA. Written as DNA, the CDR3 is TGCAGCGTTGGACAGTCGAACACCGGGGAGCTGTTTTTT. It specifies CSVGQSNTGELFF.

The chain carries TRBV7-9 and TRBJ2-7; D not certain. The CDR3 totals 19 residues. V was shortened by 0 bases and J by 0 bases, with 21 bases between the two germline ends. Germline assignment: CDR1 SEHNR and CDR2 FQNEAQ (reference sequence). The CDR3 protein is CASSLAKGGAVSASYEQYF. Here the CDR3 DNA reads TGTGCCAGCAGCTTAGCGAAAGGCGGCGCTGTCTCTGCCTCCTACGAGCAGTACTTC.

This clonotype was seen at least ten times. This rearrangement joins TRBV11-2 to TRBJ1-1, with D unclear. The CDR3 length is 14 residues. The V gene's germline CDR1 is SGHAT and CDR2 FQNNGV. V lost 2 bases and J 1 base, leaving 8 bases between the germline ends. CDR3 in DNA: TGTGCCAGCAGCTTAAACATAGGGAACACTGAAGCTTTCTTT. Amino acid sequence: CASSLNIGNTEAFF.

Many counts were recorded for this clonotype. V and J are TRBV28 and TRBJ2-7; TRBD2 agrees at 14 bases. Germline CDR1 and CDR2: MDHEN and SYDVKM. The trim removed 5 bases at V and 6 bases at J, leaving 9 bases unmatched. There are 16 residues in the CDR3. The CDR3 here is CASSLRTGTSGSEQYF. CDR3 bases: TGTGCCAGCAGTCTCCGAACCGGGACTAGCGGGAGCGAGCAGTACTTC.

The chain combines TRBV11-2 with TRBJ2-6; D tentatively reads TRBD1 or TRBD2 (5 bases each). V shed 7 bases and J shed 16 bases, with 23 bases lying between them. Germline CDR1 and CDR2: SGHAT and FQNNGV. The CDR3 runs to 14 residues. The chain's CDR3 is CASTLGRSGWGLTF. The CDR3 DNA reads TGTGCCAGCACCCTGGGACGGTCGGGGTGGGGGCTGACTTTC.

This clonotype has ten or more counts. J is TRBJ2-5 and V is TRBV12-3 or TRBV12-4, with a weak D call TRBD2 (6 bases). The CDR3 extends over 14 amino acids. The V end was cut by 7 bases, the J end by 2 bases, with 14 bases between. The CDR3 reads CASNTGLVQETQYF. CDR3 nucleotide sequence: TGTGCCAGCAACACGGGACTTGTTCAAGAGACCCAGTACTTC.

This clonotype was counted many times. The chain employs TRBV28 and TRBJ2-7; D may be TRBD1 (6 bases). Germline values: CDR1 MDHEN, CDR2 SYDVKM. Trimming left V 7 bases short and J 5 bases short, with 21 bases between. There are 15 residues in the CDR3. In nucleotides, the CDR3 is TGTGCCAGCACCCAGCGTGGGGGCGCGAGCCACGAGCAGTACTTC. Residues: CASTQRGGASHEQYF.

This clonotype was seen repeatedly, ten times or more. The chain is built from TRBV2 and TRBJ1-1; D might be TRBD1 (6 bases). V lost 5 bases to trimming and J lost 3 bases, with 19 bases between them. Germline V gene lookup returns CDR1 SNHLY and CDR2 FYNNEI. The CDR3 is made up of 16 amino acids. CDR3 region: CASSRDQWGLDTEAFF. CDR3 sequence (DNA): TGTGCCAGCAGTCGGGACCAATGGGGGCTGGACACTGAAGCTTTCTTT.

In the case of this clonotype: The junction departs from germline at one end; a sequencing error may be responsible. J is TRBJ2-3 and V is TRBV20-1, with 9 bases fitting TRBD2. CDR3 length equals 15 residues. The germline V gene has CDR1 DFQATT and CDR2 SNEGSKA (reference sequence). The CDR3 sequence is CNARLAGDLTDTQYF. CDR3 DNA: TGCAATGCTAGGTTAGCGGGAGACCTCACAGATACGCAGTATTTT.

J is TRBJ1-4 and V is TRBV5-1; perhaps TRBD1 as D (5 bases). Germline CDR1 reads SGHRS; CDR2 reads YFSETQ. The V end lost 2 bases, the J end lost 8 bases, and 13 bases lay between the germline ends. The CDR3 is 14 amino acids. CDR3 coding DNA: TGCGCCAGCAGCTTCCAAGGAGGGGTAGAAAAACTGTTTTTT. It specifies CASSFQGGVEKLFF. The full variable domain, completed using reference TRBV5-1 and TRBJ1-4, is KAGVTQTPRYLIKTRGQQVTLSCSPISGHRSVSWYQQTPGQGLQFLFEYFSETQRNKGNFPGRFSGRQFSNSRSEMNVSTLELGDSALYLCASSFQGGVEKLFFGSGTQLSVL.